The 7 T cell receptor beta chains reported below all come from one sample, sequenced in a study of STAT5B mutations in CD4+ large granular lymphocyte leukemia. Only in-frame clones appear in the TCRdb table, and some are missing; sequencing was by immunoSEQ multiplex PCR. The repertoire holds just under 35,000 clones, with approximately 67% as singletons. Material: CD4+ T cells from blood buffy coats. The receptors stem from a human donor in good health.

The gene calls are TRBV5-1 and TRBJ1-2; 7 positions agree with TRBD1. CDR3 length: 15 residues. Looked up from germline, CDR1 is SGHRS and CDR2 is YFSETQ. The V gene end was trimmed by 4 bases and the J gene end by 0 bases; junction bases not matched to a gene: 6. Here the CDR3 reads CASSPGGQSNYGYTF. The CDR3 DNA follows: TGCGCCAGCAGCCCGGGGGGACAGTCTAACTATGGCTACACCTTC. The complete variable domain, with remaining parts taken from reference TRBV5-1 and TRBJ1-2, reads KAGVTQTPRYLIKTRGQQVTLSCSPISGHRSVSWYQQTPGQGLQFLFEYFSETQRNKGNFPGRFSGRQFSNSRSEMNVSTLELGDSALYLCASSPGGQSNYGYTFGSGTRLTVV.

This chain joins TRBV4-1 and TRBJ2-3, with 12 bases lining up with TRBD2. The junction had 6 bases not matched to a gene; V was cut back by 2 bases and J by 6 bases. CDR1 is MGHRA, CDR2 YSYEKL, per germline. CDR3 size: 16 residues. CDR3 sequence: CASSQLAGGVPDTQYF. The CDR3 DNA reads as TGCGCCAGCAGCCAACTAGCGGGGGGGGTGCCGGATACGCAGTATTTT.

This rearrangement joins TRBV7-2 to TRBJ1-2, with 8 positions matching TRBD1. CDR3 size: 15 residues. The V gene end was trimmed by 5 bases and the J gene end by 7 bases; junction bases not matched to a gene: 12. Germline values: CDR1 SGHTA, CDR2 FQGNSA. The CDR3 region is CASSEGTGRYLGYTF. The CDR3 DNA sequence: TGTGCCAGCAGCGAGGGGACAGGACGCTACCTTGGCTACACCTTC.

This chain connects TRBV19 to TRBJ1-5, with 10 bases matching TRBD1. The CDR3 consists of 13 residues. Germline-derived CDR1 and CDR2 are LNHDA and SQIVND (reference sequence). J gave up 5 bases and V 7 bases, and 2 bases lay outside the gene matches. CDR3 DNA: TGTGCCAGTACCGGGACAGGGGATCAGCCCCAGCATTTT. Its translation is CASTGTGDQPQHF.

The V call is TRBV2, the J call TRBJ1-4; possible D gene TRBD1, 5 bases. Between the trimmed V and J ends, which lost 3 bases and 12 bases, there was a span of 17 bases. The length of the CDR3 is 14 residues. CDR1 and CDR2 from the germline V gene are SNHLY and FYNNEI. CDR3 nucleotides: TGTGCCAGCAGTGAGATCCTGACAGCTGAGGAACTGTTTTTT. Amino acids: CASSEILTAEELFF.

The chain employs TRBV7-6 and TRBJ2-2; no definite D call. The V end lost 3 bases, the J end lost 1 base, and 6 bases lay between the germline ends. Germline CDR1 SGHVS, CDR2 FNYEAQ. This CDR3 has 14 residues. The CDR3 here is CASSFELNTGELFF. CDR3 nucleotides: TGTGCCAGCAGCTTTGAATTGAACACCGGGGAGCTGTTTTTT.

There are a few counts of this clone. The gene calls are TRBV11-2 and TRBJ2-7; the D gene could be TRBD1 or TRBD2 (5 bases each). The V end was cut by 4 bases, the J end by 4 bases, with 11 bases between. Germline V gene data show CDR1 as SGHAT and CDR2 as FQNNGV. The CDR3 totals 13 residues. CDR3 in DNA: TGTGCCAGCAGCTCAGGGCCGGGGTACGAGCAGTACTTC. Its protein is CASSSGPGYEQYF.